The 18 T cell receptor beta chains reported below all come from one sample, sequenced in a study of response to subunit inactivated influenza vaccine. Via MiXCR, TCRdb re-called the RT-PCR reads, giving one row per CDR3 protein. The table records under 200,000 distinct CDR3 sequences, about a tenth of them present only once. Sequencing used non-naive T cells sorted from PBMCs, obtained more than 35 days after vaccination. The receptors derive from a man over 45 who received an inactivated influenza vaccine.

This rearrangement joins TRBV7-2 to TRBJ1-6; D unresolved. CDR3 length equals 14 residues. Trimming shortened V by 2 bases and J by 7 bases, and 9 bases separated the two germline ends. CDR1 is SGHTA, CDR2 FQGNSA, per germline. CDR3 loop: CASSLPTVNSPLHF. DNA of the CDR3: TGTGCCAGCAGCTTACCTACCGTAAATTCACCCCTCCACTTT.

This clonotype was observed a handful of times. The V and J genes are TRBV30 and TRBJ2-3; perhaps D is TRBD1 or TRBD2 (5 bases each). Trimming pared 0 bases from V and 2 bases from J, leaving 12 bases between. The CDR3 has 15 residues. Germline-derived CDR1 and CDR2 are GTSNPN and SVGIG (reference sequence). CDR3 loop: CAWSVSGGNTDTQYF. The CDR3 nucleotides are TGTGCCTGGAGTGTTAGTGGGGGTAACACAGATACGCAGTATTTT.

The table lists this clonotype with many counts. The CDR3 here is CASSQSWTYTGELFF. CDR3 bases: TGTGCCAGCAGTCAATCCTGGACCTACACCGGGGAGCTGTTTTTT. V is TRBV3-1 and J is TRBJ2-2; D is undetermined. Germline lookup yields CDR1 LGHDT and CDR2 YNNKEL (reference sequence). Trimming took off 6 bases at V and 3 bases at J, with 14 bases between the two ends. The CDR3 length is 15 residues. Filled out from reference TRBV3-1 and TRBJ2-2, the complete variable domain reads DTAVSQTPKYLVTQMGNDKSIKCEQNLGHDTMYWYKQDSKKFLKIMFSYNNKELIINETVPNRFSPKSPDKAHLNLHINSLELGDSAVYFCASSQSWTYTGELFFGEGSRLTVL.

The chain uses TRBV3-1 and TRBJ1-3; D not certain. Trimming removed 0 bases at V and 8 bases at J, with 2 bases between. The CDR3 sequence is 11 residues long. Germline CDR1 and CDR2: LGHDT and YNNKEL (reference sequence). The CDR3 nucleotides read TGTGCCAGCAGCCAAGAAGACACCATATATTTT. It codes for CASSQEDTIYF.

This clonotype was observed a few times. This rearrangement joins TRBV7-6 to TRBJ1-1; D remains ambiguous. Trimming left V 4 bases short and J 1 base short, with 7 bases between. Germline V gives CDR1 SGHVS, CDR2 FNYEAQ. The length of the CDR3 is 13 residues. The CDR3 loop is CASSSDQNTEAFF. The CDR3 bases are TGTGCCAGCAGCTCCGACCAGAACACTGAAGCTTTCTTT.

This clonotype was observed many times. The CDR3: CASSLSGRGVKDTQYF. The CDR3 DNA is TGTGCCAGCAGCTTGAGCGGGAGGGGGGTGAAAGATACGCAGTATTTT. The chain uses TRBV7-3 and TRBJ2-3, with 10 bases matching TRBD2. After removal of 3 bases from V and 5 bases from J, the junction contained 8 bases not matched to a gene. The CDR3 is 16 residues long. Per germline, CDR1 SGHTA and CDR2 FQGTGA.

The rearrangement joins TRBV28 to TRBJ2-7; 8 nucleotides agree with TRBD1. The germline CDR1 and CDR2 sequences are MDHEN and SYDVKM. This CDR3 region has 14 residues. The junction had 8 bases not matched to a gene; V was cut back by 6 bases and J by 4 bases. This CDR3 reads CASRTGAVLYEQYF. CDR3 DNA: TGTGCCAGCAGGACAGGGGCTGTCCTATACGAGCAGTACTTC. Together with reference TRBV28 and TRBJ2-7, the CDR3 gives the full variable domain: DVKVTQSSRYLVKRTGEKVFLECVQDMDHENMFWYRQDPGLGLRLIYFSYDVKMKEKGDIPEGYSVSREKKERFSLILESASTNQTSMYLCASRTGAVLYEQYFGPGTRLTVT.

Only a few counts were recorded for this clonotype. This chain connects TRBV4-1 to TRBJ2-4; 7 bases match TRBD1. The junction had 2 bases not matched to a gene; V was cut back by 0 bases and J by 9 bases. CDR3 length equals 13 residues. Germline V gene sequence: CDR1 MGHRA, CDR2 YSYEKL. The CDR3 loop is CASSQDWDSIQYF. The CDR3 nucleotides are TGCGCCAGCAGCCAAGATTGGGACAGCATTCAGTACTTC.

J is TRBJ2-5 and V is TRBV6-2 or TRBV6-3, with TRBD1 matching 11 bases. Germline CDR1 MNHEY, CDR2 SVGEGT. The CDR3 runs to 13 residues. V gave up 5 bases and J gave up 7 bases; unmatched junction bases: 3. The CDR3 DNA reads as TGTGCCAGCAGTCCGGGACAGGGGGTGACCCAGTACTTC. Translation gives CASSPGQGVTQYF.

This clonotype turned up a few times. This sequence joins TRBV20-1 and TRBJ2-5; TRBD1 might be the D (6 bases). Germline-derived CDR1 and CDR2 are DFQATT and SNEGSKA (reference sequence). This CDR3 comprises 13 residues. With 6 bases removed from V and 1 base from J, the gap between germline ends came to 12 bases. Here the CDR3 DNA reads TGCAGTGCCCGACAGGAGAGCCAAGAGACCCAGTACTTC. Protein sequence: CSARQESQETQYF.

This clonotype was detected a few times. CDR3 sequence: CASTSPPQETQYF. The CDR3 DNA sequence: TGCGCCAGCACTTCCCCCCCCCAAGAGACCCAGTACTTC. The V and J genes are TRBV5-1 and TRBJ2-5, with D unresolved. CDR3 length equals 13 residues. Germline V gene data show CDR1 as SGHRS and CDR2 as YFSETQ. V lost 6 bases and J lost 1, with 10 bases in between.

This clonotype has ten or more counts. The J gene is TRBJ1-5, the V gene TRBV12-3 or TRBV12-4; 11 bases map to TRBD1. The V segment lost 4 bases and the J segment 4 bases; nucleotides outside the gene matches: 6. The CDR3 runs 16 residues. The CDR3: CASSSGTGGKNQPQHF. In DNA form, the CDR3 reads TGTGCCAGCAGTTCAGGGACAGGGGGGAAGAATCAGCCCCAGCATTTT.

This clonotype has a handful of counts. The V gene is TRBV6-2 or TRBV6-3, the J gene TRBJ1-1, with TRBD1 identical over 11 bases. The CDR3 loop spans 13 amino acids. The junction had 8 bases not matched to a gene; V was cut back by 7 bases and J by 10 bases. Per germline, CDR1 MNHEY and CDR2 SVGEGT. The CDR3 loop is CASTETDRGRAFF. The CDR3, as DNA: TGTGCCAGCACCGAAACGGACAGGGGGCGAGCTTTCTTT.

This clonotype was seen more than once but under ten times. The V call is TRBV4-2, the J call TRBJ2-3; D gene ambiguous. The V gene's germline CDR1 is LGHNA and CDR2 YNFKEQ. The CDR3 has 15 amino acids. Deletions cut 0 bases from V and 0 bases from J, with 7 bases between. The CDR3 here is CASSQELDSTDTQYF. The DNA for the CDR3 is TGTGCCAGCAGCCAAGAACTTGATAGCACAGATACGCAGTATTTT.

The chain is built from TRBV28 and TRBJ2-3; possibly TRBD2 for D (6 bases). The ends were cut back, 5 bases at V and 0 bases at J, with 18 bases in the middle. The CDR3 consists of 17 residues. Germline CDR1 reads MDHEN; CDR2 reads SYDVKM. CDR3 protein: CASSPAGGFMSTDTQYF. DNA for the CDR3: TGTGCCAGCAGTCCCGCTGGAGGGTTCATGAGCACAGATACGCAGTATTTT.

This chain connects TRBV20-1 to TRBJ2-7; the D is unclear. CDR1 is DFQATT and CDR2 is SNEGSKA in the germline V gene (reference sequence). There are 13 residues in the CDR3. Between the trimmed V and J ends, which lost 6 bases and 2 bases, there was a span of 14 bases. CDR3 nucleotides: TGCAGTGCCCCAACGGGCTCCACCTACGAGCAGTACTTC. Its protein product is CSAPTGSTYEQYF.

This clonotype has just a few counts. In nucleotides, the CDR3 is TGTGCCAGCAGTTTAGCCGGGGGGCCCCGTGAGCAGTTCTTC. Protein product: CASSLAGGPREQFF. The genes are TRBV12-3 or TRBV12-4 and TRBJ2-1; D is possibly TRBD2 (7 bases). The V gene lost 0 bases and the J gene lost 9 bases, with 12 bases spanning the gap. The CDR3 runs to 14 residues.

The rearrangement links TRBV18 to TRBJ2-1; 10 positions agree with TRBD1. Germline loops: CDR1 KGHSH, CDR2 LQKENI. The CDR3 spans 14 residues. V lost 3 bases, J lost 8 bases, and 4 bases stayed unmatched. The CDR3 nucleotides read TGTGCCAGCTCACCCCCGGGACAGGGGTATGAGCAGTTCTTC. This encodes CASSPPGQGYEQFF.